This TCR beta chain was found in a study of shared clonotypes between healthy human individuals. A remark on this clone: A read error is the likely source, as a far larger clone sits one nucleotide away.

Germline-derived CDR1 and CDR2 are MNHEY and SMNVEV (reference sequence). Between the trimmed V and J ends, which lost 4 bases and 7 bases, there was a span of 22 bases. This CDR3 spans 17 amino acids. Several immunoSEQ plates received, in even portions, the genomic DNA of each subset. Measured with immunoSEQ multiplex PCR; TCRdb has only the in-frame clones, and not every one. Seen here are 650,000 to 700,000 clones, about 90% observed once, and the top ten hold less than 40%. The clonotype comes from a man younger than 35 in good health. Some clones in this sample may be carry-over from other donors' samples. This chain connects TRBV27 to TRBJ2-2, with D perhaps matching TRBD1 (5 bases). The sample was memory CD8+ T cells from PBMCs. The subset: CD45RO+ cells pooled with CCR7-negative TemRA cells. The CDR3 DNA follows: TGTGCCAGCAGTTCCCTCACAAGGGGCACTATTGACGGGGAGCTGTTTTTT. This encodes CASSSLTRGTIDGELFF.